This T cell receptor (beta chain) was sequenced in a study of blood T cell repertoires in COVID-19. Across the study: The United States, Italy and Spain provided the acute and convalescent COVID-19 samples. The cDNA or gDNA used as material had been derived from T cells, B-cell-depleted T cells, or PBMCs.

This clone was observed a few times. The germline V gene has CDR1 LNHDA and CDR2 SQIVND (reference sequence). The CDR3 is made up of 13 amino acids. The trim removed 6 bases at V and 4 bases at J, leaving 4 bases unmatched. Per the original data handling: Estimated nucleated cell counts came from reference gene primer amplification. Sequencing used immunoSEQ multiplex PCR; TCRdb keeps in-frame clones, though not all of them. D and trimming come from the DNA, and the V and J calls and clone size come from that table. This table holds some 150,000 clones, more than 75% found once. The source of this sequence is a human donor in a cohort sampled during active COVID-19. The chain recombines TRBV19 with TRBJ2-7, with TRBD1 matching 9 bases. Specimen: peripheral blood. CDR3 in amino acids: CASSGQGPYEQYF. DNA of the CDR3: TGTGCCAGTAGCGGACAGGGGCCTTACGAGCAGTACTTC. The whole variable domain, remainder taken from reference TRBV19 and TRBJ2-7, is DGGITQSPKYLFRKEGQNVTLSCEQNLNHDAMYWYRQDPGQGLRLIYYSQIVNDFQKGDIAEGYSVSREKKESFPLTVTSAQKNPTAFYLCASSGQGPYEQYFGPGTRLTVT.